What follows are 21 T cell receptor beta chains derived from one specimen sequenced in a study of CD8+CD57+ T cells in acquired aplastic anemia. Previously, flow cytometry had revealed CD8+CD57+ cell expansion in the patients chosen for sequencing. TCR beta VDJ and CDR3 profiles were obtained from a genomic DNA template. TCRdb processed the reads anew with MiXCR; each CDR3 protein has one entry. The table lists 200,000 or so distinct CDR3 sequences, about 62% of them singletons. Sequencing used sorted CD4+, CD8+, or CD8+CD57+ T cells (not recorded which) from PBMCs. Every receptor here comes from a human donor with aplastic anemia.

The CDR3 is CASSYWTGGTDTQYF. The CDR3 DNA follows: TGTGCCAGCAGCTATTGGACAGGGGGCACAGATACGCAGTATTTT. The V call is TRBV9, the J call TRBJ2-3; TRBD1 agrees at 9 bases. The CDR3 has 15 residues. Germline V lookup: CDR1 SGDLS, CDR2 YYNGEE. Trimming removed 4 bases from V and 1 base from J; junction bases left unmatched: 4.

The V gene is TRBV20-1, the J gene TRBJ2-7, with D possibly TRBD1 on 5 matching bases. V dropped 3 bases and J dropped 9 bases, with 15 bases sitting between them. The CDR3 sequence is 12 residues long. Germline V gene lookup returns CDR1 DFQATT and CDR2 SNEGSKA (reference sequence). The CDR3 DNA is TGCAGTGCTAGCGAGGACAACCTACGGCAGTACTTC. Translating gives CSASEDNLRQYF.

This clonotype was seen repeatedly, ten times or more. The CDR3 nucleotides are TGTGCCAGCAGTTTTATCCGTCCAGATACGCAGTATTTT. Residues: CASSFIRPDTQYF. The chain links TRBV12-3 or TRBV12-4 to TRBJ2-3; no clear D. The ends were cut back, 3 bases at V and 4 bases at J, with 8 bases in the middle. The CDR3 is made up of 13 amino acids.

The chain recombines TRBV20-1 with TRBJ1-3, with 9 bases that match TRBD1. After removal of 0 bases from V and 1 base from J, the junction contained 13 bases not matched to a gene. This CDR3 spans 19 amino acids. Germline V gene data show CDR1 as DFQATT and CDR2 as SNEGSKA (reference sequence). The CDR3, as DNA: TGCAGTGCTAGAGATTGGAGCTTGGGACAGGGAGGATCTGGAAACACCATATATTTT. Translation: CSARDWSLGQGGSGNTIYF.

The J gene is TRBJ1-4, the V gene TRBV24-1; TRBD1 matches 11 bases. Germline V CDR1 and CDR2: KGHDR, SFDVKD. The CDR3 consists of 18 residues. Trimming took 4 bases from V and 6 from J; bases not matched to a gene: 12. CDR3: CATSDRRTGGAADEKLFF. Written as DNA, the CDR3 is TGTGCCACCAGTGACCGTCGGACAGGGGGCGCGGCTGATGAAAAACTGTTTTTT.

The V and J genes are TRBV27 and TRBJ2-7, with D hard to call. The germline CDR1 and CDR2 sequences are MNHEY and SMNVEV (reference sequence). V was trimmed by 5 bases and J by 7 bases, leaving 18 bases between them. CDR3 length equals 14 residues. Here the CDR3 DNA reads TGTGCCAGCAGTACGGGCCCTCTAAACAATGAGCAGTACTTC. Its translation is CASSTGPLNNEQYF.

This sequence joins TRBV20-1 and TRBJ2-1; D may match TRBD1 or TRBD2 (5 bases each). Trimming removed 3 bases at V and 7 bases at J, with 13 bases between. Germline CDR1 DFQATT, CDR2 SNEGSKA (reference sequence). The CDR3 covers 13 residues. The CDR3 region is CSARGERENEQFF. The CDR3, as DNA: TGCAGTGCTAGGGGGGAGAGGGAGAATGAGCAGTTCTTC.

This rearrangement joins TRBV20-1 to TRBJ2-7; D perhaps matches TRBD1 (5 bases). The CDR3 contains 13 residues. V shed 6 bases and J shed 3 bases, with 15 bases lying between them. The germline V gene has CDR1 DFQATT and CDR2 SNEGSKA (reference sequence). The DNA for the CDR3 is TGCAGTGCACCTCGGACACCAGTCTACGAGCAGTACTTC. Encoded protein: CSAPRTPVYEQYF.

In its sample, this clonotype was seen a few times. The CDR3 loop is CASRGILETQYF. DNA for the CDR3: TGTGCCAGCAGGGGGATTTTGGAGACCCAGTACTTC. The chain joins TRBV27 to TRBJ2-5; D gene uncertain. The CDR3 is 12 amino acids. V lost 6 bases to trimming and J lost 5 bases, with 10 bases between them. Germline V gene lookup returns CDR1 MNHEY and CDR2 SMNVEV (reference sequence).

The chain employs TRBV7-2 and TRBJ1-1; D is unclear. From germline, CDR1 is SGHTA and CDR2 FQGNSA. This CDR3 has 14 amino acids. Deletions cut 1 base from V and 4 bases from J, with 10 bases between. CDR3 amino acids: CASSLDSSFTEAFF. The CDR3 region has the DNA TGTGCCAGCAGCTTAGACAGCTCTTTCACTGAAGCTTTCTTT.

The table lists this clonotype with a count of one. The V gene is TRBV29-1, the J gene TRBJ2-1, with 8 bases lining up with TRBD2. The germline CDR1 and CDR2 sequences are SQVTM and ANQGSEA. CDR3 length: 14 residues. The junction had 19 bases not matched to a gene; V was cut back by 7 bases and J by 14 bases. CDR3 loop: CSASAAGGFAEEFF. The CDR3 DNA follows: TGCAGCGCCTCGGCGGCGGGGGGTTTTGCCGAGGAGTTCTTC.

The chain links TRBV7-2 to TRBJ1-1; D call uncertain. The CDR3 loop spans 13 amino acids. V shed 1 base and J shed 4 bases, with 7 bases lying between them. CDR1 is SGHTA and CDR2 is FQGNSA in the germline V gene. CDR3 nucleotide sequence: TGTGCCAGCAGCTTAGGGGCGGGCACTGAAGCTTTCTTT. Translating it yields CASSLGAGTEAFF.

The chain recombines TRBV24-1 with TRBJ2-1; TRBD2 aligns across 8 bases. Germline V gives CDR1 KGHDR, CDR2 SFDVKD. J lost 2 bases, V lost 3 bases, and 8 bases had no gene match. The CDR3 is 17 residues long. The CDR3 DNA is TGTGCCACCAGTGATAAAAGCGGGAGCCGCCCCTACAATGAGCAGTTCTTC. This codes for CATSDKSGSRPYNEQFF.

Only a few counts were recorded for this clonotype. Germline is not matched at one junction end, which may reflect a read error. CDR3 DNA sequence: TGTGCTAGCAGCCCCATGGGGGCGGATGCGCAGTTCTTC. Protein product: CASSPMGADAQFF. The chain employs TRBV7-7 and TRBJ2-1, with D possibly being TRBD1 (6 bases). The CDR3 spans 13 residues. CDR1 is SSHAT, CDR2 FNYEAQ, per germline (reference sequence).

This clonotype was counted only a few times. As DNA, the CDR3 is TGTGCCAGCAGCCCCATCTTAGAGAGCTACGAGCAGTACTTC. Translating gives CASSPILESYEQYF. This chain connects TRBV7-9 to TRBJ2-7, with D hard to call. V gave up 5 bases and J gave up 3 bases, with 14 bases separating them. Germline V gives CDR1 SEHNR, CDR2 FQNEAQ (reference sequence). CDR3 length: 14 residues. Full variable domain (missing parts from reference TRBV7-9 and TRBJ2-7): DTGVSQNPRHKITKRGQNVTFRCDPISEHNRLYWYRQTLGQGPEFLTYFQNEAQLEKSRLLSDRFSAERPKGSFSTLEIQRTEQGDSAMYLCASSPILESYEQYFGPGTRLTVT.

The CDR3 coding sequence is TGTGCCAGTAGTATGATGACAGGCGTAAATCAGCCCCAGCATTTT. Translated, it gives CASSMMTGVNQPQHF. This chain uses TRBV19 with TRBJ1-5; tentative D call: TRBD1 (6 bases). Trimming removed 3 bases at V and 4 bases at J, with 13 bases between. The CDR3 totals 15 residues. Germline V gives CDR1 LNHDA, CDR2 SQIVND (reference sequence).

This clonotype was detected only a few times. This chain uses TRBV19 with TRBJ1-4; TRBD1 matches 7 bases. The J segment lost 7 bases and the V segment lost 6 bases, leaving 8 bases of the junction unmatched. The germline gives CDR1 LNHDA, CDR2 SQIVND (reference sequence). This CDR3 spans 14 amino acids. The CDR3 is CASSTGDHAEKLFF. The CDR3 DNA reads as TGTGCCAGTAGCACAGGGGACCACGCTGAAAAACTGTTTTTT.

The chain combines TRBV7-9 with TRBJ2-1; D gene unclear. The V and J ends lost 2 bases and 0 bases respectively, with 11 bases between them. Germline V gene sequence: CDR1 SEHNR, CDR2 FQNEAQ (reference sequence). The CDR3 totals 16 residues. Written as DNA, the CDR3 is TGTGCCAGCAGCTTAAAGGGCAGTCCCTCCTACAATGAGCAGTTCTTC. Protein product: CASSLKGSPSYNEQFF.

The chain has TRBV5-1 and TRBJ2-7, with 11 bases matching TRBD2. From germline, CDR1 is SGHRS and CDR2 YFSETQ. The junction had 2 bases not matched to a gene; V was cut back by 3 bases and J by 3 bases. The CDR3 contains 14 residues. The CDR3 coding sequence is TGCGCCAGCAGCTACGGACTAGCGGGCTACGAGCAGTACTTC. This gives the protein CASSYGLAGYEQYF. Based on the CDR3 plus reference TRBV5-1 and TRBJ2-7, the full variable domain is KAGVTQTPRYLIKTRGQQVTLSCSPISGHRSVSWYQQTPGQGLQFLFEYFSETQRNKGNFPGRFSGRQFSNSRSEMNVSTLELGDSALYLCASSYGLAGYEQYFGPGTRLTVT.

This rearrangement joins TRBV2 to TRBJ1-1; D is undetermined. Germline V gene data show CDR1 as SNHLY and CDR2 as FYNNEI. Trimming removed 3 bases from V and 5 bases from J, with 10 bases in between. The CDR3 consists of 13 residues. DNA of the CDR3: TGTGCCAGCAGTGAGGGCAGTTTAACTGAAGCTTTCTTT. This encodes CASSEGSLTEAFF.

This clonotype came up many times. V and J are TRBV7-9 and TRBJ1-1; possibly TRBD1 for D (5 bases). Looked up from germline, CDR1 is SEHNR and CDR2 is FQNEAQ (reference sequence). Deletions cut 5 bases from V and 7 bases from J, with 11 bases between. The CDR3 is made up of 12 amino acids. The CDR3 bases are TGTGCCAGCAGCCAAGGGGCCTATGAAGCTTTCTTT. It is translated as CASSQGAYEAFF.